The entry below describes one T cell receptor (beta chain). Antigen unknown. This CDR3 has 14 amino acids. Germline loops: CDR1 MNHNY, CDR2 SVGAGI (reference sequence). Trimming stripped 2 bases from V and 1 base from J, with 9 bases between. The data originate from a study of cytomegalovirus exposure and HLA in healthy donors. The donors were healthy bone marrow donors. The PCR made use of 60 Vbeta and 13 Jbeta primers. The table came from immunoSEQ multiplex PCR; TCRdb's copy has only in-frame clones and leaves some out. The sample lists 95,000 to 100,000 clones, roughly four fifths occurring once. The study's findings and limits: Among the most significant clusters, several appeared linked to common viral pathogens in a later analysis. Associated with cytomegalovirus, according to the listing, were fewer than 200 TCR beta chains. Using a false discovery rate of 0.05, a later analysis showed that 15,000 to 20,000 TCR beta sequences were associated with HLA alleles.

The receptor's source is a man aged 50 to 59 in good health and CMV-seronegative. Sequenced sample: PBMCs. The V gene is TRBV6-6, the J gene TRBJ2-7; tentatively, D is TRBD1 (6 bases). CDR3: CASSYQTGSYEQYF. CDR3 sequence (DNA): TGTGCCAGCAGTTACCAGACAGGATCCTACGAGCAGTACTTC.